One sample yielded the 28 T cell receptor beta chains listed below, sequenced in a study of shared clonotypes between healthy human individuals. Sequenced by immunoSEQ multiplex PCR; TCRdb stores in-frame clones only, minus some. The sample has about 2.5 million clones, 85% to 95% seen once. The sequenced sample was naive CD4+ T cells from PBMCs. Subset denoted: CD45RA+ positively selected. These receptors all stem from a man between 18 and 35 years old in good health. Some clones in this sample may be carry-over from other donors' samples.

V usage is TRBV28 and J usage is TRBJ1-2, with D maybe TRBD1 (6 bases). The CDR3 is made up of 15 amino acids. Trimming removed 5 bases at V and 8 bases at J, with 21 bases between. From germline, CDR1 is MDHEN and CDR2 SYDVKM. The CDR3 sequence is CASSLGTPSRKGYTF. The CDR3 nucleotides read TGTGCCAGCAGTCTTGGGACACCCTCCAGGAAAGGCTACACCTTC.

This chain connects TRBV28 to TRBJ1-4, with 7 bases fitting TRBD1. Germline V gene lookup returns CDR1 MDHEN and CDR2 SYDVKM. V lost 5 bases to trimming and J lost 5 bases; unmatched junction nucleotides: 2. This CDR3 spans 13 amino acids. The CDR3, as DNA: TGTGCCAGCAGTAAGGGACAGAATGAAAAACTGTTTTTT. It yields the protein CASSKGQNEKLFF.

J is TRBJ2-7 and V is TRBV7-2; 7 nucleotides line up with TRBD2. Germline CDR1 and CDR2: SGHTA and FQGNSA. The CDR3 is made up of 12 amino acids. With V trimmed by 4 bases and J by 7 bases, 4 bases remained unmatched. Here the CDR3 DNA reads TGTGCCAGCAGCTATAGCGGGTTAGAGCAGTACTTC. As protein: CASSYSGLEQYF.

The CDR3 DNA reads TGTGCCATCAGCATAGCGGGAGAAGAGACCCAGTACTTC. Translation: CAISIAGEETQYF. The chain is built from TRBV10-3 and TRBJ2-5, with TRBD2 matching over 9 bases. J lost 3 bases, V lost 6 bases, and 2 bases had no gene match. Germline CDR1 ENHRY, CDR2 SYGVKD. The length of the CDR3 is 13 residues.

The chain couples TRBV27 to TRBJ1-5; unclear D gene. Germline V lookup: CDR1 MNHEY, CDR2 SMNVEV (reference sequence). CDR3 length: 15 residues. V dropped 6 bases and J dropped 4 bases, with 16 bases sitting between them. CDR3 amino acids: CASSPRPAWNQPQHF. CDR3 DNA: TGTGCCAGCAGCCCACGGCCAGCTTGGAATCAGCCCCAGCATTTT.

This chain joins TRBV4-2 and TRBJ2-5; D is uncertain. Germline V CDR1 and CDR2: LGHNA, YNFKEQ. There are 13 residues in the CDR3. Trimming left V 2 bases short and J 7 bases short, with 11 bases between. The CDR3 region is CASSQSTTGTQYF. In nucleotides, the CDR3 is TGTGCCAGCAGCCAATCAACGACTGGGACCCAGTACTTC.

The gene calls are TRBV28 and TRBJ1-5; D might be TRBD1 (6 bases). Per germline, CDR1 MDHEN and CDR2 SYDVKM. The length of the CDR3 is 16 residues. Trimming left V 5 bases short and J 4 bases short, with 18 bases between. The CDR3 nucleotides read TGTGCCAGCAGTATACCACAGGGAGTAGGGAATCAGCCCCAGCATTTT. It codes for CASSIPQGVGNQPQHF.

CDR3 amino acids: CASSRRGSGHEQYF. The CDR3 DNA reads as TGTGCCAGCAGCCGCCGAGGTAGCGGGCACGAGCAGTACTTC. The rearrangement links TRBV5-6 to TRBJ2-7, with 7 bases identical to TRBD2. CDR1 SGHDT and CDR2 YYEEEE come from the germline V gene. The ends lost 4 bases at V and 5 bases at J; junction bases unmatched: 9. The CDR3 contains 14 residues.

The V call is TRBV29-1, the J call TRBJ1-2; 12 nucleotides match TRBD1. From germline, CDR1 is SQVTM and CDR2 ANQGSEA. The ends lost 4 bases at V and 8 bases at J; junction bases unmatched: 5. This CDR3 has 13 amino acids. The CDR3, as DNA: TGCAGCGTTGCCCGGGACAGGGGGCAGGGCTACACCTTC. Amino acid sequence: CSVARDRGQGYTF.

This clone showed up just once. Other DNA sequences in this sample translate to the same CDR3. The CDR3 sequence is CASSLTGLQETQYF. The CDR3, as DNA: TGCGCCAGCAGCTTAACAGGGCTCCAAGAGACCCAGTACTTC. V gene TRBV5-1 combines with J gene TRBJ2-5, with D perhaps TRBD1 (6 bases). The length of the CDR3 is 14 residues. Between the trimmed V and J ends, which lost 2 bases and 1 base, there was a span of 9 bases. The germline CDR1 and CDR2 sequences are SGHRS and YFSETQ.

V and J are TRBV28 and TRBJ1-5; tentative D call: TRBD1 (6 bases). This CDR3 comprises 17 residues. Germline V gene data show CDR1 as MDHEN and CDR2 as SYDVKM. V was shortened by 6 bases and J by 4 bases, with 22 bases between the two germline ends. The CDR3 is CASSDPRGPTLNQPQHF. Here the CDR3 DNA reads TGTGCCAGCAGCGACCCCAGGGGTCCGACTTTGAATCAGCCCCAGCATTTT.

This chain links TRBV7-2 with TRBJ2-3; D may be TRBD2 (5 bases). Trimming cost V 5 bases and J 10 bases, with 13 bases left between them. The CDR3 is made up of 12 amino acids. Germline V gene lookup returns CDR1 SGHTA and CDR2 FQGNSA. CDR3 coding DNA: TGTGCCAGCAGCCCCCCCTCAGCGGCGCAGTATTTT. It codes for CASSPPSAAQYF.

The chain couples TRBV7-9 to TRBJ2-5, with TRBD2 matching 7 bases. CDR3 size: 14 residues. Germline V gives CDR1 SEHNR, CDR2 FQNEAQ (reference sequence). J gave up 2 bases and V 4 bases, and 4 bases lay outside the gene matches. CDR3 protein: CASSWRETQETQYF. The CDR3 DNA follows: TGTGCCAGCAGCTGGCGGGAGACTCAAGAGACCCAGTACTTC.

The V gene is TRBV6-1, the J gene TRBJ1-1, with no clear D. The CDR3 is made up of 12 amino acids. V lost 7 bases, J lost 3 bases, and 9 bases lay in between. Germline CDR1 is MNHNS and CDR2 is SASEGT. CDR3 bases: TGTGCCAGCAAGATCGAGTACACTGAAGCTTTCTTT. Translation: CASKIEYTEAFF.

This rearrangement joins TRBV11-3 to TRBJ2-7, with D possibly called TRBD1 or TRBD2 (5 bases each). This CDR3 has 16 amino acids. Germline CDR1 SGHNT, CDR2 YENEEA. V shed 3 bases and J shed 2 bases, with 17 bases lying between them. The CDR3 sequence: CASSLPPTGRTYEQYF. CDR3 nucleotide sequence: TGTGCCAGCAGCTTGCCCCCCACGGGACGTACCTACGAGCAGTACTTC.

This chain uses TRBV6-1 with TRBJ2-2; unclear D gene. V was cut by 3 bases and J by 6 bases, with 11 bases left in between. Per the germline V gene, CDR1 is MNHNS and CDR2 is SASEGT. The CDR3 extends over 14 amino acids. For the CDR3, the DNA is TGTGCCAGCAGTGATCGTTCGGTCTCCGGGGAGCTGTTTTTT. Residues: CASSDRSVSGELFF.

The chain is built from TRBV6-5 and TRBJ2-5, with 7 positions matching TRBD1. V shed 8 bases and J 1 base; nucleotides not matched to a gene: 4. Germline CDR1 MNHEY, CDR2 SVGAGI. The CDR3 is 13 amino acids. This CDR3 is CASGRDSQETQYF. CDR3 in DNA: TGTGCCAGCGGACGGGACAGCCAAGAGACCCAGTACTTC.

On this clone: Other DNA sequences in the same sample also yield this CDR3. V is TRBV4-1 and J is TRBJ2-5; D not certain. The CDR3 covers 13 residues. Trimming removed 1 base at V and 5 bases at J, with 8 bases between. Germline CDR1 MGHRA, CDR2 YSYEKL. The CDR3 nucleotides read TGCGCCAGCAGCCAAGTGTTCAGGGAGACCCAGTACTTC. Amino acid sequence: CASSQVFRETQYF.

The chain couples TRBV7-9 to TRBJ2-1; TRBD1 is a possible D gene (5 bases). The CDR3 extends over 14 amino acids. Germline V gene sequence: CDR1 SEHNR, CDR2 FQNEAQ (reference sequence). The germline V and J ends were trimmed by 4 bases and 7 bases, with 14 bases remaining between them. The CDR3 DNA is TGTGCCAGCAGCTCAGGACAAAAGGGGAATGAGCAGTTCTTC. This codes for CASSSGQKGNEQFF.

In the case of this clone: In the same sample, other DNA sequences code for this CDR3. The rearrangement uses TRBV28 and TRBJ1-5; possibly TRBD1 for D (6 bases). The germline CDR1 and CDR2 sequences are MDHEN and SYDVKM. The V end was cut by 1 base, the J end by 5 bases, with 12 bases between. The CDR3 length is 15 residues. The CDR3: CASSLSGRGDQPQHF. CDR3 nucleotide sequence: TGTGCCAGCAGTTTATCCGGCAGGGGCGATCAGCCCCAGCATTTT.

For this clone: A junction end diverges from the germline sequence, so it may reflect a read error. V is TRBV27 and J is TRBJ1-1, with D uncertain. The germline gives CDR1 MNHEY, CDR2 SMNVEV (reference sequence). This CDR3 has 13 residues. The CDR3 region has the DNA TGTGCCAGCAGTACATTGAAGAACCCTGAAGCTTTCTTT. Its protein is CASSTLKNPEAFF.

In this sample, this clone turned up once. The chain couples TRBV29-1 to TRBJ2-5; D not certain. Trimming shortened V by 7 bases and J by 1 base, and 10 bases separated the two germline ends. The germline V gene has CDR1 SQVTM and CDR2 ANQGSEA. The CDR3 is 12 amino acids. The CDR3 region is CSAISGQETQYF. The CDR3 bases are TGCAGCGCTATCTCCGGCCAAGAGACCCAGTACTTC.

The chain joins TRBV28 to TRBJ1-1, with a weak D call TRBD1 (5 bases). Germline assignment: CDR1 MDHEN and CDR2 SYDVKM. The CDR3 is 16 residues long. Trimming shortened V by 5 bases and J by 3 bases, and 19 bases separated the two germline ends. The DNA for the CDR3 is TGTGCCAGCAGTCCCCTCGGGAGGGGCACGGACACTGAAGCTTTCTTT. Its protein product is CASSPLGRGTDTEAFF.

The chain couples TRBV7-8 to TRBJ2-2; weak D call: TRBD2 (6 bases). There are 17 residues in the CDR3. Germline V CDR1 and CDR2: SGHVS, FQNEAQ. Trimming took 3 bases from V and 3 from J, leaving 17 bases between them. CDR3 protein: CASSFPTTGEDTGELFF. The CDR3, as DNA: TGTGCCAGCAGCTTCCCCACGACCGGGGAGGACACCGGGGAGCTGTTTTTT.

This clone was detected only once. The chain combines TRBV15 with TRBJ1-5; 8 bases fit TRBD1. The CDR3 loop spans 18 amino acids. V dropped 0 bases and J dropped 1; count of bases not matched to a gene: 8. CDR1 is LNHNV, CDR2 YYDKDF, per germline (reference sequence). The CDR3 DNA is TGTGCCACCAGCAGAGACCGACAGGGGATCGGGAGCAATCAGCCCCAGCATTTT. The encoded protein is CATSRDRQGIGSNQPQHF.

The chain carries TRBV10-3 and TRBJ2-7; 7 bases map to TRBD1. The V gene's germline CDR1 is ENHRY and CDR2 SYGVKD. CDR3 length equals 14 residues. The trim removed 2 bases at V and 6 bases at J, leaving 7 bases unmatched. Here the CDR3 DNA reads TGTGCCATCAGTGAGGGGAGACAGGGCTCCGAGCAGTACTTC. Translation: CAISEGRQGSEQYF.

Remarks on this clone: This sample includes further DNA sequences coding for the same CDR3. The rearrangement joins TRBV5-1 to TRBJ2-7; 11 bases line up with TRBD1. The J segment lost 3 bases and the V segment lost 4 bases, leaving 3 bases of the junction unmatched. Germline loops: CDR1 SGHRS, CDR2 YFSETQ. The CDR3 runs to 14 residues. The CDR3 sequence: CASSPGTGGYEQYF. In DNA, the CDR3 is TGCGCCAGCAGCCCCGGGACAGGGGGCTACGAGCAGTACTTC. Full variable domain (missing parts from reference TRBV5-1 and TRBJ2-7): KAGVTQTPRYLIKTRGQQVTLSCSPISGHRSVSWYQQTPGQGLQFLFEYFSETQRNKGNFPGRFSGRQFSNSRSEMNVSTLELGDSALYLCASSPGTGGYEQYFGPGTRLTVT.

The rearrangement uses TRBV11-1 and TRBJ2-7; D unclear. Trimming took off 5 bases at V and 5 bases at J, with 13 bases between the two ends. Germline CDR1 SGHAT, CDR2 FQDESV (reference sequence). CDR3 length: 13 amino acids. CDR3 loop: CASSRAVPNEQYF. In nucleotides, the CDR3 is TGTGCCAGCAGCAGAGCAGTGCCCAACGAGCAGTACTTC.